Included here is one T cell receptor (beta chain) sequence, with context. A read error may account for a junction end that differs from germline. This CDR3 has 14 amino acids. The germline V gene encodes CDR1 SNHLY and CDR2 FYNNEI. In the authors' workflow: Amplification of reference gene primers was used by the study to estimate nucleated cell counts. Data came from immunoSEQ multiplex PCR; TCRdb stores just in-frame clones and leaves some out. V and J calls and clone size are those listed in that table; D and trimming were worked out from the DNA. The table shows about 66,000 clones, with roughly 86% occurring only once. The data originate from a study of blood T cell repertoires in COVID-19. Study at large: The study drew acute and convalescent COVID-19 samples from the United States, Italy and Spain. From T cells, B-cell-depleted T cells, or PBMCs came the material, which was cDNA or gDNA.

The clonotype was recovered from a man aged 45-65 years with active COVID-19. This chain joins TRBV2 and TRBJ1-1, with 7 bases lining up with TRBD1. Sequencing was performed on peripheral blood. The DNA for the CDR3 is TGTGCCAGCAAGGGTAACGGGGGACAGTCTCTTCGGGTCTTT. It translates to CASKGNGGQSLRVF.